This T cell receptor (beta chain) stems from a study of prognosis after radiotherapy for stage I lung cancer. Across the study: SBRT radiotherapy used 3 to 5 fractions and a biologically effective dose of at least 100 Gy.

Two-round multiplex PCR, the amplification method, yielded TCR beta CDR3 from genomic DNA. Initially, in first-round PCR, primers specific to each TRBV and TRBJ gene were used. TCRdb ran MiXCR on the multiplex PCR reads and lists one entry per CDR3 protein. The sample consists of about 15,000 distinct CDR3 sequences, more than 15% of them appearing once. Per the germline V gene, CDR1 is MNHNS and CDR2 is SASEGT. CDR3 length: 15 amino acids. The V segment lost 5 bases and the J segment 0 bases; nucleotides outside the gene matches: 6. Many counts were recorded for this clonotype. Collection of peripheral blood, in a volume of around 6.1 milliliters, was performed at each of two time points.

The sequencing used PBMCs, collected before or after stereotactic body radiation therapy (not recorded which). The rearrangement joins TRBV6-1 to TRBJ2-7, with 8 nucleotides matching TRBD1. The source of this sequence is a donor of 50 years or more with non-small cell lung cancer. The CDR3, as DNA: TGTGCCAGCAGTCCCGGGACAGGCTTCTCCTACGAGCAGTACGTC. Translated, it gives CASSPGTGFSYEQYV.